These T cell receptor beta chains were read from a single sample in a study of T-cell memory formation after mild COVID-19. Using its own MiXCR run on the 5' RACE reads, TCRdb lists one record per CDR3 protein. The sample carries roughly 400,000 distinct CDR3 sequences, roughly 18% recorded once. The sample was PBMCs or a T cell subset sorted from them (not recorded which). The receptors shown here come from a man aged 18-30 years who had mild COVID-19 (a few samples of this study predate the infection). Cell type and time point are not known. Both conserved end residues are part of each CDR3. D genes are given only for firm matches. The size entry is marked missing in some rows and otherwise reads once, few, many or a size class.

J | D | size | V | DNA | CDR3
TRBJ2-1 | TRBD2 | NA | TRBV10-1 | TGCGCCAGCAGTGGAAATAAGCGGGGGGGCCTGGAGCAGTTCTTC | CASSGNKRGGLEQFF
TRBJ1-2 | NA | few | TRBV27 | TGTGCCAGCAGTTTCGTGGGGGTGGATGGCTACACCTTC | CASSFVGVDGYTF
TRBJ2-1 | TRBD2 | NA | TRBV28 | TGTGCCTTACAGCGGGGGGGTTTCTACAATGAGCAGTTCTTC | CALQRGGFYNEQFF
TRBJ1-1 | NA | once | TRBV30 | TGTGCCTGGGAGACTCGGACGGTCATGAACACTGAAGCTTTCTTT | CAWETRTVMNTEAFF
TRBJ2-1 | NA | NA | TRBV20-1 | TGCAGTACAATGAAGGGGGGCCTTGGGGATGAGCAGTTCTTC | CSTMKGGLGDEQFF
TRBJ2-1 | TRBD2 | many | TRBV7-9 | TGTGCCAGCAGCTCGGCGGGGGGCCTTTCCTACAATGAGCAGTTCTTC | CASSSAGGLSYNEQFF
TRBJ2-2 | NA | few | TRBV28 | TGTGCCAGCAGTTTATGGGGGGTCACCGGGGAGCTGTTTTTT | CASSLWGVTGELFF
TRBJ1-5 | NA | few | TRBV5-1 | TGCGCCAGCAGACAGGACAGAAATCAGCCCCAGCATTTT | CASRQDRNQPQHF
TRBJ2-1 | NA | few | TRBV3-1 | TGTGCCAGCAGCCAAGATGGCGGTCGATACAATGAGCAGTTCTTC | CASSQDGGRYNEQFF
TRBJ2-2 | NA | NA | TRBV27 | TGTGCCAGCAGTTTAAGGGGAACCAACACCTGGGAGCTGTTTTTT | CASSLRGTNTWELFF
TRBJ2-7 | NA | few | TRBV7-2 | TGTGCCAGCAGCCCTCGCGCACAGGTCCACGAGCAGTACTTC | CASSPRAQVHEQYF
TRBJ2-3 | NA | many | TRBV12-3/TRBV12-4 | TGTGCCAGCAGCCTCTTGGGGGGCACAGATACGCAGTATTTT | CASSLLGGTDTQYF
TRBJ2-2 | NA | few | TRBV19 | TGTGCCAGTACGACCCCGGGACAGAACACCGGGGAGCTGTTTTTT | CASTTPGQNTGELFF
TRBJ2-3 | TRBD1 | few | TRBV11-2 | TGTGCCAGCAGTTCGGACAGGGGGTCTTGGGGGTCAGATACGCAGTATTTT | CASSSDRGSWGSDTQYF
TRBJ2-7 | NA | many | TRBV7-2 | TGTGCCAGCAGCTTTCTGGGGTACTACTCCTACGAGCAGTACTTC | CASSFLGYYSYEQYF
TRBJ2-7 | NA | NA | TRBV7-9 | TGTGCCAGCAGCTTAGCGAACCGCCCTAACGAGCAGTACTTC | CASSLANRPNEQYF
TRBJ1-5 | NA | NA | TRBV12-3/TRBV12-4 | TGTGCCAGCAGTTTAGTGAGGGAGCCCCAGCATTTT | CASSLVREPQHF
TRBJ2-3 | NA | NA | TRBV6-6 | TGTGCCAGCAGTTGGATTACTTCCCGCACAGATACGCAGTATTTT | CASSWITSRTDTQYF
TRBJ1-2 | TRBD1 | NA | TRBV11-2 | TGTGCCAGCAGCCCCCCTGGGACAGTATGGGGCTACACCTTC | CASSPPGTVWGYTF
TRBJ2-5 | TRBD1 | NA | TRBV18 | TGTGCCAGCTCACCACCGTGGACAGGGCGAGAGACCCAGTACTTC | CASSPPWTGRETQYF
TRBJ1-2 | NA | few | TRBV5-1 | TGCGCCAGCAGCTTGGGCCGCGCGCTGGAGGGCTACACCTTC | CASSLGRALEGYTF
TRBJ2-1 | TRBD2 | NA | TRBV14 | TGTGCCAGCAGCCAAGCTGAAGCGGGGTACAATGAGCAGTTCTTC | CASSQAEAGYNEQFF
TRBJ1-2 | TRBD1 | NA | TRBV20-1 | TGCAGTGCTAGCGACAGGGGGCTAGGCTACACCTTC | CSASDRGLGYTF
TRBJ2-3 | NA | NA | TRBV3-1 | TGTGCCAGCAGCCTAAACAGACCCAGAACTGCAGATACGCAGTATTTT | CASSLNRPRTADTQYF
TRBJ2-3 | NA | NA | TRBV4-1 | TGCGCCAGCGCGGGGGCCACAGATACGCAGTATTTT | CASAGATDTQYF
TRBJ2-5 | TRBD2 | few | TRBV18 | TGTGCCAGCTCGCAGCGGGAAGGCCAAGAGACCCAGTACTTC | CASSQREGQETQYF